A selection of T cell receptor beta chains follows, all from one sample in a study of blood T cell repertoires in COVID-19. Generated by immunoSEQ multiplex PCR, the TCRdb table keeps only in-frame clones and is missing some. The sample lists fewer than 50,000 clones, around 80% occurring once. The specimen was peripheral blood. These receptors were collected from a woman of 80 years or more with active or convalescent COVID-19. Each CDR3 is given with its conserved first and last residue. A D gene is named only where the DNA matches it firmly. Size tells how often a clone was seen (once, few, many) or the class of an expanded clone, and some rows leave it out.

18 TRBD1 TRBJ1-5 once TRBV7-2 CASSKDRGRREAGQPQHF TGTGCCAGCAGCAAAGACAGGGGAAGGAGAGAGGCGGGCCAGCCCCAGCATTTT
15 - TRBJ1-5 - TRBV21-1 CASSKVGQINQPQHF TGTGCCAGCAGCAAAGTAGGACAGATCAATCAGCCCCAGCATTTT
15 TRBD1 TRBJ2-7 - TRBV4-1 CASSPGTGGGYEQYF TGCGCCAGCAGCCCTGGGACAGGGGGGGGATACGAGCAGTACTTC
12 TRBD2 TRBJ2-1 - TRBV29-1 CSVGTAGVEQFF TGCAGCGTTGGCACCGCGGGAGTTGAGCAGTTCTTC
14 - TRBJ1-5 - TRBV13 CASSFGQNNQPQHF TGTGCCAGCAGCTTCGGACAGAACAATCAGCCCCAGCATTTT
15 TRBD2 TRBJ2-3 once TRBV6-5 CASSMLAGGPDTQYF TGTGCCAGCAGTATGTTAGCGGGGGGACCAGATACGCAGTATTTT
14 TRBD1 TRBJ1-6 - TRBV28 CASSAGTGVSPLHF TGTGCCAGCAGTGCCGGGACAGGGGTTTCACCCCTCCACTTT
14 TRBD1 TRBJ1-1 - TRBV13 CASSLRQGATEAFF TGTGCCAGCAGCCTCAGACAGGGGGCGACTGAAGCTTTCTTT
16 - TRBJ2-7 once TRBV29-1 CSVEAGTPPLSYEQYF TGCAGCGTGGAGGCGGGGACTCCCCCCCTCTCCTACGAGCAGTACTTC
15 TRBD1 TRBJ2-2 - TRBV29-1 CSVGLGTGFSGELFF TGCAGCGTTGGTCTCGGGACAGGGTTTAGCGGGGAGCTGTTTTTT
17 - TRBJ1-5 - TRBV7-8 CASSLVLGVSFNQPQHF TGTGCCAGCAGCTTAGTTTTAGGGGTCTCTTTCAATCAGCCCCAGCATTTT
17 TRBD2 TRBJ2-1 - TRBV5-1 CASSLGFGLAAYNEQFF TGCGCCAGCAGCTTGGGATTCGGACTAGCGGCATACAATGAGCAGTTCTTC
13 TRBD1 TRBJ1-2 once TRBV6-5 CASSSTGDSGYTF TGTGCCAGCAGCTCCACAGGGGATAGTGGCTACACCTTC
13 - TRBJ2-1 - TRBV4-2 CASSPQYYNEQFF TGTGCCAGCAGCCCCCAGTACTACAATGAGCAGTTCTTC
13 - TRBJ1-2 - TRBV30 CAWRTGGYYGYTF TGTGCCTGGAGGACAGGAGGATATTATGGCTACACCTTC
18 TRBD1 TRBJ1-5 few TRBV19 CASSIGADRAISNQPQHF TGTGCCAGTAGTATAGGGGCGGACAGGGCAATAAGCAATCAGCCCCAGCATTTT
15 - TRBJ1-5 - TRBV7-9 CASSLEGGVGQPQHF TGTGCCAGCAGCTTAGAGGGCGGGGTTGGTCAGCCCCAGCATTTT
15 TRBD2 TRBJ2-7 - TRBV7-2 CASSTGLPYSYEQYF TGTGCCAGCAGCACGGGACTACCTTACTCCTACGAGCAGTACTTC
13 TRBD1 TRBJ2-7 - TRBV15 CATSKTGVYEQYF TGTGCCACCAGCAAGACAGGGGTCTACGAGCAGTACTTC
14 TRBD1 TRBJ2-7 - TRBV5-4 CASSLKTGLGEQYF TGTGCCAGCAGCTTAAAGACAGGGCTGGGCGAGCAGTACTTC
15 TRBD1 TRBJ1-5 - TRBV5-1 CASSWTGDSNQPQHF TGCGCCAGCAGCTGGACAGGGGATAGCAATCAGCCCCAGCATTTT
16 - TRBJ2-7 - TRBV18 CASSPNSAGLPYEQCF TGTGCCAGCTCACCAAACAGTGCGGGACTTCCCTACGAGCAGTGCTTC
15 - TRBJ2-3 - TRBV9 CASSVAGIITDTQYF TGTGCCAGCAGCGTAGCTGGCATAATCACAGATACGCAGTATTTT
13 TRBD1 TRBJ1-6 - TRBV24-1 CATRQGADSPLHF TGTGCCACGAGACAGGGGGCAGATTCACCCCTCCACTTT
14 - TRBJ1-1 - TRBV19 CASSPPDSVAEAFF TGTGCCAGTAGCCCTCCGGACTCGGTGGCTGAAGCTTTCTTT
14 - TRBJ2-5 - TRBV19 CASSITGSQETQYF TGTGCCAGTAGTATAACAGGGTCCCAAGAGACCCAGTACTTC
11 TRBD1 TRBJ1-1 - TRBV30 CAWSLDRQAFF TGTGCCTGGAGTTTGGACAGGCAAGCTTTCTTT
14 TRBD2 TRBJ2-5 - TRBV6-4 CASETSGSKETQYF TGTGCCAGCGAGACTAGCGGGAGTAAGGAGACCCAGTACTTC
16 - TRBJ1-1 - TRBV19 CASSPSGAAGWTEAFF TGTGCCAGTAGTCCTTCAGGGGCGGCCGGTTGGACTGAAGCTTTCTTT
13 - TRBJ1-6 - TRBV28 CAVGGPNNSPLHF TGTGCAGTGGGGGGGCCCAACAATTCACCCCTCCACTTT
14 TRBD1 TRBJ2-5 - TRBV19 CATNPGTGDETQYF TGTGCCACCAACCCCGGGACAGGGGACGAGACCCAGTACTTC
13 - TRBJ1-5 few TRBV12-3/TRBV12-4 CASSLGVEQPQHF TGTGCCAGCAGCCTAGGGGTGGAGCAGCCCCAGCATTTT
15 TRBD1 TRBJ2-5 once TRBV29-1 CSVLRQGAYQETQYF TGCAGCGTCCTAAGACAGGGCGCGTACCAAGAGACCCAGTACTTC
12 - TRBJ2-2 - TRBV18 CASSPRLGELFF TGTGCCAGCTCACCACGTCTCGGGGAGCTGTTTTTT
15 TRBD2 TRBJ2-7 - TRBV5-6 CASSSLAGAVHEQYF TGTGCCAGCAGCTCCTTAGCGGGAGCCGTCCACGAGCAGTACTTC
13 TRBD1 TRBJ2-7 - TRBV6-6 CASSYDREYEQYF TGTGCCAGCAGTTACGACAGGGAATACGAGCAGTACTTC
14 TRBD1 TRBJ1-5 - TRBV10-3 CATHKGQGNQPQHF TGTGCCACCCATAAGGGACAGGGGAATCAGCCCCAGCATTTT